The T cell receptor beta chain under discussion was sequenced for a study of CD8 T cells in ankylosing spondylitis. The study's findings and limits: Reportedly, significant enrichment of disease-linked clones occurred in matched ankylosing spondylitis synovial fluid. Seemingly distinctive of ankylosing spondylitis blood was a TCR beta motif formed by eight highly homologous variants. Previous work reported some of these motif variants in the synovial fluid and blood of reactive arthritis. Researchers report that disease-linked clones proved CD8+ and relatively rare in peripheral blood.

Trimming stripped 0 bases from V and 4 bases from J, with 19 bases between. Germline V gene data show CDR1 as DFQATT and CDR2 as SNEGSKA (reference sequence). The CDR3 runs 17 residues. A word on this clonotype: Its antigen remains unidentified.

TCRdb reprocessed the 5' RACE reads with MiXCR, giving one entry per CDR3 protein. The repertoire includes roughly 200,000 distinct CDR3 sequences, more than 10% of them detected once, and about 15% sits in the top ten. The clonotype was recovered from a male donor with ankylosing spondylitis or in good health (not recorded which). Specimen: blood, either unsorted or a sorted T cell fraction (not recorded which). This chain links TRBV20-1 with TRBJ2-1; TRBD1 might be the D (5 bases). The CDR3 protein is CSARDTKGQGFYNEQFF. The CDR3 coding sequence is TGCAGTGCTAGAGACACAAAGGGGCAGGGATTTTACAATGAGCAGTTCTTC.